A single sample is the source of the 14 T cell receptor beta chains below, sequenced in a study of tumor-infiltrating lymphocytes in oesophageal squamous cell carcinoma. Each CDR3 protein is one row after TCRdb ran MiXCR on the PCR reads. The data show just over 15,000 distinct CDR3 sequences, 45% to 50% seen once. What was sequenced was esophageal tumor tissue. The receptors shown here come from a male donor with esophageal squamous cell carcinoma.

The CDR3 region is CASGGPTAIKETQYF. CDR3 sequence (DNA): TGTGCCAGCGGAGGGCCAACCGCCATAAAAGAGACCCAGTACTTC. The V gene is TRBV28, the J gene TRBJ2-5; TRBD2 is a possible D gene (6 bases). This CDR3 has 15 residues. V shed 8 bases and J shed 3 bases, with 19 bases lying between them. Germline values: CDR1 MDHEN, CDR2 SYDVKM.

The V call is TRBV18, the J call TRBJ1-2, with D perhaps TRBD1 (5 bases). This CDR3 is built from 15 residues. Germline V gene data show CDR1 as KGHSH and CDR2 as LQKENI. Trimming removed 4 bases from V and 3 bases from J, with 15 bases in between. CDR3 in DNA: TGTGCCAGCTCACTAGGCGGGGGATTCCACTATGGCTACACCTTC. It encodes CASSLGGGFHYGYTF.

The chain joins TRBV27 to TRBJ2-3; 12 bases match TRBD2. J gave up 1 base and V 4 bases, and 3 bases lay outside the gene matches. This CDR3 has 16 amino acids. Per germline, CDR1 MNHEY and CDR2 SMNVEV (reference sequence). The CDR3 loop reads CASSSRLAGGTDTQYF. The CDR3 nucleotides are TGTGCCAGCAGTTCCCGACTAGCGGGAGGCACAGATACGCAGTATTTT.

The V call is TRBV29-1, the J call TRBJ2-7; D is uncertain. The DNA end favors TRBJ2-1, so the J call may be wrong. The CDR3 length is 14 residues. Germline V gene sequence: CDR1 SQVTM, CDR2 ANQGSEA. The CDR3 DNA reads TGCAGCGTTGACTCGGCTTGGAACTCCAATGAGCAGTTCTTC. It is translated as CSVDSAWNSNEQFF.

The chain has TRBV7-8 and TRBJ2-7; 7 nucleotides match TRBD1. The J call may be faulty, since TRBJ2-1 better matches the DNA end. The CDR3 spans 16 residues. Per germline, CDR1 SGHVS and CDR2 FQNEAQ. The CDR3 nucleotides read TGTGCCAGCAGCGCCCCCGGGACAGTCCACCTCAATGAGCAGTTCTTC. This sequence encodes CASSAPGTVHLNEQFF.

The chain employs TRBV27 and TRBJ2-1; 12 positions agree with TRBD2. After removal of 6 bases from V and 6 bases from J, the junction contained 6 bases not matched to a gene. This CDR3 has 15 residues. Germline-derived CDR1 and CDR2 are MNHEY and SMNVEV (reference sequence). CDR3 sequence: CASRPGTSGFNEQFF. CDR3 nucleotides: TGTGCCAGCAGGCCCGGGACTAGCGGGTTCAATGAGCAGTTCTTC.

In this sample, this clonotype turned up a few times. This chain uses TRBV19 with TRBJ2-7; 8 bases are a match to TRBD2. This CDR3 spans 18 amino acids. CDR1 is LNHDA, CDR2 SQIVND, per germline (reference sequence). V shed 5 bases, J shed 7 bases, and the junction held 22 bases outside the gene matches. This CDR3 is CASSPLRGGASGPGEQYF. The CDR3 DNA sequence: TGTGCCAGTAGTCCCCTGAGGGGTGGGGCTAGCGGGCCGGGGGAGCAGTACTTC.

This clonotype was counted at least ten times. The chain recombines TRBV6-1 with TRBJ1-5; TRBD1 matches 7 bases. Germline lookup yields CDR1 MNHNS and CDR2 SASEGT. The CDR3 covers 15 residues. The V gene end was trimmed by 6 bases and the J gene end by 5 bases; junction bases not matched to a gene: 10. The CDR3 is CASSRRDRAYQPQHF. The CDR3 DNA follows: TGTGCCAGCAGCCGTCGAGACAGGGCCTATCAGCCCCAGCATTTT.

This clonotype was counted a single time. As the CDR3 is not closed by the conserved phenylalanine or tryptophan, this likely results from a read error. No DNA is shown, since the ends of the CDR3 on it are uncertain; the CDR3 is the one TCRdb lists. The chain has TRBV7-8 and TRBJ2-6; the D segment call TRBD1 is taken from the table without a DNA check. The CDR3 is made up of 17 amino acids, end residues included. Germline loops: CDR1 SGHVS, CDR2 FQNEAQ. The CDR3 spells CASSLARGGGETQYFGA.

This clonotype was seen just once. The chain recombines TRBV10-3 with TRBJ2-1; 7 positions match TRBD1. The CDR3 length is 16 residues. Per the germline V gene, CDR1 is ENHRY and CDR2 is SYGVKD. Trimming removed 6 bases from V and 0 bases from J; junction bases left unmatched: 8. CDR3 sequence (DNA): TGTGCCATCAGAGGAGGACAGGACGGCTCCTACAATGAGCAGTTCTTC. It codes for CAIRGGQDGSYNEQFF.

This clonotype showed up just a few times. V usage is TRBV12-3 or TRBV12-4 and J usage is TRBJ2-2; the match to TRBD1 covers 7 bases. The CDR3 covers 15 residues. V trimming: 7 bases; J trimming: 2 bases; junction bases outside the gene matches: 7. CDR3 sequence (DNA): TGTGCCAGCAAAGACAGGGTTCTCAACACCGGGGAGCTGTTTTTT. Protein product: CASKDRVLNTGELFF.

This clonotype was picked up a small number of times. The J gene is TRBJ2-3, the V gene TRBV11-1, with 7 bases lining up with TRBD2. CDR3 length: 15 amino acids. Losses at the gene ends were 3 bases for V and 1 base for J; bases not matched to a gene: 4. The germline V gene has CDR1 SGHAT and CDR2 FQDESV (reference sequence). The CDR3 bases are TGTGCCAGCAGCTTGCGCCTAGCGGGCACAGATACGCAGTATTTT. It translates to CASSLRLAGTDTQYF.

V gene TRBV7-3 combines with J gene TRBJ2-4, with D perhaps being TRBD1 or TRBD2 (5 bases each). The end of the DNA aligns better with TRBJ2-5, so the J call may be wrong. CDR1 and CDR2 (germline): SGHTA, FQGTGA. The CDR3 has 16 amino acids. CDR3 amino acids: CASSPIRDGAEETQYF. For the CDR3, the DNA is TGTGCCAGCAGCCCTATCCGGGACGGGGCGGAGGAGACCCAGTACTTC.

Concerning this clonotype itself: The conserved closing phenylalanine or tryptophan is absent in this CDR3, likely reflecting a read error. Because the CDR3's place on the DNA is in doubt, the DNA is left out and the CDR3 is given as listed by TCRdb. This chain connects TRBV7-4 to TRBJ2-6; the table's D call, TRBD1, has no DNA check behind it. Counting both end residues, the CDR3 totals 16 amino acids. CDR1 is SGHVT, CDR2 SQSDAQ, per germline. Here the CDR3 reads CASSLAGTDETQYFGP.